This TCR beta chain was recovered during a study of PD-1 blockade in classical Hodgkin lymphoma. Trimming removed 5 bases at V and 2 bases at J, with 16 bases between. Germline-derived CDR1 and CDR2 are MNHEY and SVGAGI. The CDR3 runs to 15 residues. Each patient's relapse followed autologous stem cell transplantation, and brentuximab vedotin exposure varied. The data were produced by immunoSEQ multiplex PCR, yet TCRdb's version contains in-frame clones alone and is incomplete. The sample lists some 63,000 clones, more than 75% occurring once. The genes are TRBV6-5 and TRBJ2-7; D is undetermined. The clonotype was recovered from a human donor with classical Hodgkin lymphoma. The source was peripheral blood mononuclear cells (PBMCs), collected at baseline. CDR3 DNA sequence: TGTGCCAGCAGTCGCTCCGGGTCGCTACCCTACGAGCAGTACTTC. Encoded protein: CASSRSGSLPYEQYF.